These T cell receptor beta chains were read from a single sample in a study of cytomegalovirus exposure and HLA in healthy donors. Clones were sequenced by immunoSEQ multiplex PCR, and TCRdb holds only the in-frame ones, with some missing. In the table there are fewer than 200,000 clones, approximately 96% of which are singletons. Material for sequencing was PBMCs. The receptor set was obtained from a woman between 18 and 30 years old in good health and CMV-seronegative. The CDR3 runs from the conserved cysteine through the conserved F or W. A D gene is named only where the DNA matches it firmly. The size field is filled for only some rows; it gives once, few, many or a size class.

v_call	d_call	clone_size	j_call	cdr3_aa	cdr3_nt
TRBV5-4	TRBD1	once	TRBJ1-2	CASSDSGTGLYYGYTF	TGTGCCAGCAGCGACTCCGGGACAGGGCTCTACTATGGCTACACCTTC
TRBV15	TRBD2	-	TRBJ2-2	CATSSQAGGRGPGELFF	TGTGCCACCAGCAGTCAAGCGGGGGGTCGGGGCCCCGGGGAGCTGTTTTTT
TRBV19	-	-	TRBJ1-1	CASSMGLTEAFF	TGTGCCAGTAGTATGGGCCTCACTGAAGCTTTCTTT
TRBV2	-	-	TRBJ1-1	CASSDFGVANTEAFF	TGTGCCAGCAGTGATTTCGGGGTCGCGAACACTGAAGCTTTCTTT
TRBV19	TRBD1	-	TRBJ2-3	CASSAWTGVTDTQYF	TGTGCCAGTAGTGCGTGGACAGGGGTCACAGATACGCAGTATTTT
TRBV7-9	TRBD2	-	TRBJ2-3	CASSAVGGGAADTQYF	TGTGCCAGCAGCGCGGTTGGCGGGGGGGCGGCAGATACGCAGTATTTT
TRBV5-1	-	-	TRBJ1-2	CASSLGQSFYGYTF	TGCGCCAGCAGCTTGGGACAGTCTTTCTATGGCTACACCTTC
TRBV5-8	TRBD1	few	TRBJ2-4	CASRNYRGSGNIQYF	TGTGCCAGCAGAAATTACAGGGGATCGGGAAACATTCAGTACTTC
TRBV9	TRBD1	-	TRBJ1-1	CASSVVGQGEAFF	TGTGCCAGCAGCGTAGTGGGACAGGGGGAGGCTTTCTTT
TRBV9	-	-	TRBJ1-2	CASSVVSGPSNGYTF	TGTGCCAGCAGCGTAGTGTCAGGGCCGTCGAATGGCTACACCTTC
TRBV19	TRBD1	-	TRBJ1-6	CASTLRDRASPLHF	TGTGCCAGTACCCTCCGGGACAGGGCTTCACCCCTCCACTTT
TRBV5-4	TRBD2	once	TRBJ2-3	CASSLKGGGDSTDTQYF	TGTGCCAGCAGCTTGAAGGGCGGGGGGGACAGCACAGATACGCAGTATTTT
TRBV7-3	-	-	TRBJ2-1	CASSQAHPYNEQFF	TGTGCCAGCAGCCAAGCCCACCCGTACAATGAGCAGTTCTTC
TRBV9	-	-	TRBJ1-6	CASSVAQGGSPLHF	TGTGCCAGCAGCGTAGCTCAAGGAGGCTCACCCCTCCACTTT
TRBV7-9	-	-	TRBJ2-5	CASQGQETQYF	TGTGCCAGCCAGGGTCAAGAGACCCAGTACTTC
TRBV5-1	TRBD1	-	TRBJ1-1	CASSLATGGGTEAFF	TGCGCCAGCAGCTTGGCAACAGGGGGCGGAACTGAAGCTTTCTTT
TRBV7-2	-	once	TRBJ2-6	CASSSVTGKANVLTF	TGTGCCAGCAGCTCCGTGACGGGAAAAGCCAACGTCCTGACTTTC
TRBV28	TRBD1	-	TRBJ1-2	CASSNDRGLGYGYTF	TGTGCCAGCAGCAATGACAGGGGCCTCGGCTATGGCTACACCTTC
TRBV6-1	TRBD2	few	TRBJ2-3	CASSGLAGGPDTQYF	TGTGCCAGCAGTGGACTAGCGGGGGGGCCAGATACGCAGTATTTT
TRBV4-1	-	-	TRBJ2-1	CASSQVGDSDNEQFF	TGCGCCAGCAGCCAAGTAGGGGACTCAGACAATGAGCAGTTCTTC
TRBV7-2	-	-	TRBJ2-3	CASSLSLAPTDTQYF	TGTGCCAGCAGCTTATCTCTAGCCCCGACAGATACGCAGTATTTT
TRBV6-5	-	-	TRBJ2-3	CASSLGRKDTQYF	TGTGCCAGCAGTTTGGGCCGGAAAGATACGCAGTATTTT